This T cell receptor beta chain was sequenced during a study of sequential checkpoint blockade in melanoma. Treatment: randomized to nivolumab then ipilimumab (arm A) or the reverse (arm B). The data were produced by immunoSEQ multiplex PCR, yet TCRdb's version contains in-frame clones alone and is incomplete. The repertoire consists of over 9,000 clones, with around 79% occurring once and the leading ten covering approximately 17%. The CDR3 is 14 residues long. Per the germline V gene, CDR1 is MNHNS and CDR2 is SASEGT. Material: CD8+ T cells sorted from blood (inferred from file names), obtained from a patient given nivolumab and ipilimumab in sequence. The receptor comes from a human donor with melanoma. V is TRBV6-1 and J is TRBJ2-5; no clear D. The better agreement between TRBJ2-7 and the DNA end casts doubt on the J call. The CDR3 loop is CASSEWVGNYEQYF. The DNA for the CDR3 is TGTGCCAGTTCCGAATGGGTAGGCAACTACGAGCAGTACTTC.